This T cell receptor beta chain was sequenced during a study of CD8 T cells in ankylosing spondylitis. This clonotype was seen ten or more times. What it recognizes is unknown. CDR3 size: 16 residues. Losses at the gene ends were 5 bases for V and 0 bases for J; bases not matched to a gene: 4. Germline V gene sequence: CDR1 SGDLS, CDR2 YYNGEE. TCRdb processed the 5' RACE reads anew with MiXCR; each CDR3 protein has one entry. The table shows approximately 45,000 distinct CDR3 sequences, with approximately 3.6% occurring only once. Study-wide results and limits: A TCR beta motif of under ten highly homologous variants appeared characteristic of ankylosing spondylitis blood. Disease-associated clones were CD8+ and fairly uncommon in peripheral blood. Past research had described some motif variants in reactive arthritis synovial fluid and blood.

The source material was blood, either unsorted or a sorted T cell fraction (not recorded which). J is TRBJ2-2 and V is TRBV9; TRBD1 aligns across 10 bases. This TCR was sampled from a female donor with ankylosing spondylitis or in good health (not recorded which). The DNA of the CDR3 is TGTGCCAGCAGGACAGGGGGCCCGTCGAACACCGGGGAGCTGTTTTTT. Translating it yields CASRTGGPSNTGELFF.